Each of the 22 T cell receptor beta chains below was sequenced from the same sample in a study of CD8 T cells in Susac syndrome. RNA totalling 0.5 to 1 ug underwent reverse transcription with random hexamers. TCRdb itself ran the immunoSEQ multiplex PCR reads through MiXCR, one entry per CDR3 protein. Of approximately 180,000 distinct CDR3 sequences in the sample, 95% were seen once. Sequenced sample: CD4+ T cells from PBMCs. Receptor source: a human donor with multiple sclerosis.

This chain uses TRBV11-3 with TRBJ2-3; D not resolved. V was pared by 0 bases and J by 0 bases, with 10 bases between. CDR1 is SGHNT, CDR2 YENEEA, per germline. The CDR3 spans 16 residues. In nucleotides, the CDR3 is TGTGCCAGCAGCTTAGACTCAGCCTATAGCACAGATACGCAGTATTTT. Translating it yields CASSLDSAYSTDTQYF.

This clonotype was recorded only once. The chain has TRBV20-1 and TRBJ2-7, with D unclear. Deletions cut 3 bases from V and 1 base from J, with 10 bases between. The CDR3 consists of 13 residues. CDR1 and CDR2 (germline): DFQATT, SNEGSKA (reference sequence). Here the CDR3 reads CSASPRPSYEQYF. CDR3 bases: TGCAGTGCTAGTCCCAGGCCATCCTACGAGCAGTACTTC.

This clonotype was observed once. This rearrangement joins TRBV28 to TRBJ2-1; 9 positions agree with TRBD1. This CDR3 has 13 amino acids. Trimming removed 7 bases from V and 9 bases from J; junction bases left unmatched: 7. Germline V gene lookup returns CDR1 MDHEN and CDR2 SYDVKM. The CDR3 protein is CASTGQGIGEQFF. CDR3 DNA sequence: TGTGCCAGCACAGGACAGGGGATAGGTGAGCAGTTCTTC.

The rearrangement joins TRBV12-3 or TRBV12-4 to TRBJ1-5; TRBD1 aligns across 8 bases. V lost 6 bases and J lost 9; bases outside the gene matches: 16. There are 16 residues in the CDR3. The CDR3 DNA reads as TGTGCCAGCAGCCCCAAGCCAGGGGGCGGGCTTAGGCCCCAGCATTTT. Its translation is CASSPKPGGGLRPQHF.

The CDR3 DNA follows: TGTGCCAGCAGGCCCCCAGGGTTATTAGAAGGCGGGGAGCTGTTTTTT. Residues: CASRPPGLLEGGELFF. The chain joins TRBV6-1 to TRBJ2-2; D is perhaps TRBD1 (5 bases). CDR3 length: 16 amino acids. The V end was cut by 6 bases, the J end by 7 bases, with 21 bases between. CDR1 is MNHNS and CDR2 is SASEGT in the germline V gene.

J is TRBJ1-1 and V is TRBV12-3 or TRBV12-4; 8 positions agree with TRBD1. J was trimmed by 3 bases and V by 4 bases; bases with no gene match: 1. The CDR3 spans 13 residues. Here the CDR3 reads CASSSTGDTEAFF. The CDR3 DNA reads as TGTGCCAGCAGTTCGACAGGGGACACTGAAGCTTTCTTT.

The chain employs TRBV27 and TRBJ2-3, with 11 bases lining up with TRBD2. The V gene's germline CDR1 is MNHEY and CDR2 SMNVEV (reference sequence). The CDR3 has 16 amino acids. The V gene end was trimmed by 4 bases and the J gene end by 4 bases; junction bases not matched to a gene: 7. CDR3 protein: CASSYLAGGGADTQYF. DNA of the CDR3: TGTGCCAGCAGTTACTTAGCGGGGGGGGGTGCAGATACGCAGTATTTT.

DNA for the CDR3: TGCAGTGCTAGAGATAGGCTAGTAACCCACGAGCAGTACTTC. Translation gives CSARDRLVTHEQYF. This rearrangement joins TRBV20-1 to TRBJ2-7; D is uncertain. From germline, CDR1 is DFQATT and CDR2 SNEGSKA (reference sequence). CDR3 length: 14 residues. Trimming pared 0 bases from V and 5 bases from J, leaving 14 bases between.

The chain couples TRBV20-1 to TRBJ2-7; 9 positions agree with TRBD1. V shed 3 bases and J 1 base; nucleotides not matched to a gene: 4. The CDR3 has 14 residues. Germline CDR1 reads DFQATT; CDR2 reads SNEGSKA (reference sequence). DNA of the CDR3: TGCAGTGCTAGTCGAGGACAGGGGTCCTACGAGCAGTACTTC. Amino acids: CSASRGQGSYEQYF.

J is TRBJ1-4 and V is TRBV30; 7 nucleotides align to TRBD1. V was pared by 3 bases and J by 5 bases, with 6 bases of the junction left unmatched. Germline values: CDR1 GTSNPN, CDR2 SVGIG (reference sequence). The CDR3 extends over 14 amino acids. CDR3 loop: CAWRRQGLNEKLFF. In DNA form, the CDR3 reads TGTGCCTGGAGGAGACAGGGCCTAAATGAAAAACTGTTTTTT.

The V and J genes are TRBV2 and TRBJ1-1; TRBD1 might be the D (6 bases). V lost 6 bases and J 3 bases, leaving 17 bases between the germline ends. This CDR3 region has 15 residues. Looked up from germline, CDR1 is SNHLY and CDR2 is FYNNEI. The CDR3 here is CASSPGGTSDTEAFF. CDR3 bases: TGTGCCAGCAGCCCGGGAGGGACATCGGACACTGAAGCTTTCTTT.

The V call is TRBV20-1, the J call TRBJ2-5; D call uncertain. The CDR3 length is 13 residues. The V gene's germline CDR1 is DFQATT and CDR2 SNEGSKA (reference sequence). Trimming stripped 1 base from V and 0 bases from J, with 6 bases between. The CDR3 DNA sequence: TGCAGTGCTAGAGCTACGTACCAAGAGACCCAGTACTTC. It translates to CSARATYQETQYF.

This clonotype was seen only once. V is TRBV27 and J is TRBJ2-7; 7 nucleotides line up with TRBD2. The junction had 9 bases not matched to a gene; V was cut back by 6 bases and J by 7 bases. The CDR3 is 13 amino acids. Germline CDR1 and CDR2: MNHEY and SMNVEV (reference sequence). The CDR3 DNA reads as TGTGCCAGCAGGGGGAGGGGATTGGGGGAGCAGTACTTC. This translates into CASRGRGLGEQYF.

The V call is TRBV29-1, the J call TRBJ1-1, with TRBD1 matching over 9 bases. The CDR3 loop spans 12 amino acids. CDR1 and CDR2 (germline): SQVTM, ANQGSEA. Trimming cost V 4 bases and J 6 bases; bases outside gene matches: 3. In DNA, the CDR3 is TGCAGCGTTGCACAGGGGGCATCTGAAGCTTTCTTT. It encodes CSVAQGASEAFF.

The V call is TRBV19, the J call TRBJ2-1, with TRBD1 as a possible D gene (5 bases). The germline V gene encodes CDR1 LNHDA and CDR2 SQIVND (reference sequence). This CDR3 has 14 residues. Trimming removed 5 bases at V and 5 bases at J, with 13 bases between. CDR3 region: CASSYGRDNNEQFF. CDR3 sequence (DNA): TGTGCCAGTAGTTACGGCAGGGATAACAATGAGCAGTTCTTC.

This clonotype was recorded a few times. The genes are TRBV19 and TRBJ1-1; 8 nucleotides agree with TRBD1. The V gene's germline CDR1 is LNHDA and CDR2 SQIVND (reference sequence). V shed 5 bases, J shed 0 bases, and the junction held 2 bases outside the gene matches. The CDR3 covers 14 residues. For the CDR3, the DNA is TGTGCCAGTAGTCTCAGGGGGCTGAACACTGAAGCTTTCTTT. This encodes CASSLRGLNTEAFF.

V is TRBV29-1 and J is TRBJ1-2, with D hard to call. Germline assignment: CDR1 SQVTM and CDR2 ANQGSEA. The CDR3 has 12 amino acids. Between the trimmed V and J ends, which lost 3 bases and 3 bases, there was a span of 8 bases. CDR3 nucleotide sequence: TGCAGCGTTGAGGGTTTGGACTATGGCTACACCTTC. Translation gives CSVEGLDYGYTF.

This clonotype appeared a single time. J is TRBJ2-3 and V is TRBV2, with a weak D call TRBD2 (5 bases). CDR1 is SNHLY, CDR2 FYNNEI, per germline. The CDR3 is made up of 10 amino acids. Here the CDR3 DNA reads TGTGCTCTCGGAGGTGATACGCAGTATTTT. This gives the protein CALGGDTQYF.

The CDR3, as DNA: TGTGCCAGCAGTTACCGGAGAGATACGCAGTATTTT. Amino acid sequence: CASSYRRDTQYF. The J gene is TRBJ2-3, the V gene TRBV6-2 or TRBV6-3; D call uncertain. Trimming removed 2 bases at V and 5 bases at J, with 5 bases between. The CDR3 spans 12 residues. Germline-derived CDR1 and CDR2 are MNHEY and SVGEGT.

This clonotype was counted a single time. The V gene is TRBV4-1, the J gene TRBJ2-3, with D possibly matching TRBD2 (7 bases). CDR3 length: 13 amino acids. CDR1 MGHRA and CDR2 YSYEKL come from the germline V gene. Between the trimmed V and J ends, which lost 8 bases and 0 bases, there was a span of 9 bases. The DNA of the CDR3 is TGCGCCAGCGGCGGGGGCAGCACAGATACGCAGTATTTT. Amino acid sequence: CASGGGSTDTQYF.

The genes are TRBV20-1 and TRBJ2-5, with D maybe TRBD1 (6 bases). V lost 5 bases, J lost 5 bases, and 12 bases lay in between. CDR3 length equals 12 residues. Germline values: CDR1 DFQATT, CDR2 SNEGSKA (reference sequence). CDR3 region: CSAARQGETQYF. The DNA of the CDR3 is TGCAGTGCTGCCAGGCAGGGGGAGACCCAGTACTTC.

The rearrangement links TRBV12-3 or TRBV12-4 to TRBJ1-2; 9 bases agree with TRBD1. The trim removed 6 bases at V and 5 bases at J, leaving 10 bases unmatched. The length of the CDR3 is 15 residues. Here the CDR3 reads CASSSPGTGRYGYTF. CDR3 nucleotides: TGTGCCAGCAGCAGTCCGGGGACAGGGAGGTATGGCTACACCTTC.